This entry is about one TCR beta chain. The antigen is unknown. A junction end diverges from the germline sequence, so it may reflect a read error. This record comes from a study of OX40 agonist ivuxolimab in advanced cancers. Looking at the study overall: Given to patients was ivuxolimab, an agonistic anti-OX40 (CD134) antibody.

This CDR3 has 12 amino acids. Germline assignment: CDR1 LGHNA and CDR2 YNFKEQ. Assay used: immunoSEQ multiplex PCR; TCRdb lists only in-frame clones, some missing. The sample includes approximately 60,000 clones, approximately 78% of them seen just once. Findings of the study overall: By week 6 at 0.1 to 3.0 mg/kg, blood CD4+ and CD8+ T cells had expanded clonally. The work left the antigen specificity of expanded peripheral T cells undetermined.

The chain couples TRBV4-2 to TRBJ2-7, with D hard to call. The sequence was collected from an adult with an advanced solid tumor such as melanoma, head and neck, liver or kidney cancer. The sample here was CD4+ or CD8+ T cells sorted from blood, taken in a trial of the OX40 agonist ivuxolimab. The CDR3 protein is CTSSQVSYEQYF. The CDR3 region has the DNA TGTACCAGCAGCCAGGTCTCCTACGAGCAGTACTTC.